One sample yielded the 25 T cell receptor beta chains listed below, sequenced in a study of post-analysis software for immune sequencing data. Regarding the study as a whole: There were about 5 TRBV segments more frequent in patients than controls, and TRBV5-6, TRBV5-1 and TRBV20-1 were among them.

Researchers reported that TCR beta cDNA libraries carried unique molecular identifiers. Via MiXCR, TCRdb re-called the PCR reads, giving one row per CDR3 protein. The repertoire consists of hundreds of thousands of distinct CDR3 sequences, with approximately 46% occurring once and the leading ten covering 12%. For these TCRs, the target antigens are not known. What was sequenced was blood. These receptors originate from a girl between 10 and 17 years old with multiple sclerosis.

CDR3 protein: CASSLVGGTDGYTF. CDR3 nucleotide sequence: TGTGCCAGCAGCTTAGTTGGGGGTACGGATGGCTACACCTTC. V gene TRBV7-2 combines with J gene TRBJ1-2, with a weak D call TRBD1 (5 bases). Per the germline V gene, CDR1 is SGHTA and CDR2 is FQGNSA. The V end was cut by 1 base, the J end by 6 bases, with 12 bases between. The CDR3 spans 14 residues.

A few counts support this clonotype. The V gene is TRBV24-1, the J gene TRBJ2-1; the match to TRBD2 covers 8 bases. The CDR3 sequence is 17 residues long. Germline V gene sequence: CDR1 KGHDR, CDR2 SFDVKD. With 4 bases clipped from V and 4 bases from J, the junction kept 11 bases outside the gene matches. CDR3 bases: TGTGCCACCAGTGAAAATGGCGGGAGGCCGAGATACAATGAGCAGTTCTTC. This encodes CATSENGGRPRYNEQFF.

This clonotype has a handful of counts. This chain uses TRBV20-1 with TRBJ2-1; 9 bases are a match to TRBD2. The J segment lost 2 bases and the V segment lost 2 bases, leaving 4 bases of the junction unmatched. Germline-derived CDR1 and CDR2 are DFQATT and SNEGSKA (reference sequence). CDR3 length equals 15 residues. As DNA, the CDR3 is TGCAGTGCTAGAATTAGCGGGAGACCCTACAATGAGCAGTTCTTC. It translates to CSARISGRPYNEQFF.

V usage is TRBV7-9 and J usage is TRBJ2-7, with TRBD1 identical over 9 bases. V shed 6 bases and J 4 bases; nucleotides not matched to a gene: 10. Germline-derived CDR1 and CDR2 are SEHNR and FQNEAQ (reference sequence). The CDR3 runs to 15 residues. In DNA form, the CDR3 reads TGTGCCAGCAGACCTCCGGGACAGGGAAATTACGAGCAGTACTTC. It yields the protein CASRPPGQGNYEQYF.

This clonotype was recorded many times. V and J are TRBV18 and TRBJ2-4; D gene ambiguous. Germline V CDR1 and CDR2: KGHSH, LQKENI. The CDR3 sequence is 16 residues long. The V end was cut by 0 bases, the J end by 0 bases, with 9 bases between. CDR3 region: CASSPPSILAKNIQYF. CDR3 nucleotides: TGTGCCAGCTCACCACCGTCTATACTAGCCAAAAACATTCAGTACTTC.

The V call is TRBV18, the J call TRBJ2-1; D is unresolved. Trimming removed 3 bases from V and 5 bases from J, with 8 bases in between. Looked up from germline, CDR1 is KGHSH and CDR2 is LQKENI. This CDR3 comprises 13 residues. As DNA, the CDR3 is TGTGCCAGCTCACCCTGGGAAGACAATGAGCAGTTCTTC. Amino acid sequence: CASSPWEDNEQFF.

The rearrangement uses TRBV24-1 and TRBJ2-5; D is ambiguous. Trimming took 1 base from V and 5 from J, leaving 22 bases between them. Looked up from germline, CDR1 is KGHDR and CDR2 is SFDVKD. This CDR3 has 18 amino acids. This chain's CDR3 is CATSDLPSNTGVEETQYF. The CDR3 DNA follows: TGTGCCACCAGTGATTTACCCTCCAACACGGGCGTGGAGGAGACCCAGTACTTC.

The chain is built from TRBV24-1 and TRBJ2-1, with 14 bases lining up with TRBD2. This CDR3 spans 14 amino acids. The V gene end was trimmed by 8 bases and the J gene end by 7 bases; junction bases not matched to a gene: 3. From germline, CDR1 is KGHDR and CDR2 SFDVKD. The CDR3 sequence is CATIGTSGSNEQFF. The CDR3 DNA is TGTGCCACCATAGGGACTAGCGGGAGTAATGAGCAGTTCTTC.

Only a few counts were recorded for this clonotype. V usage is TRBV24-1 and J usage is TRBJ2-4, with 9 bases lining up with TRBD1. The end of the DNA aligns better with TRBJ2-7, so the J call may be wrong. The CDR3 sequence is 14 residues long. The germline gives CDR1 KGHDR, CDR2 SFDVKD. The CDR3 coding sequence is TGTGCCACCAGTGAGTCGGGACAGGGCTACGAGCAGTACTTC. Translating gives CATSESGQGYEQYF.

The rearrangement joins TRBV28 to TRBJ2-1, with D perhaps matching TRBD2 (5 bases). V was shortened by 10 bases and J by 7 bases, with 17 bases between the two germline ends. CDR3 length equals 13 residues. Germline V CDR1 and CDR2: MDHEN, SYDVKM. The CDR3 loop is CAIRTGIKNEQFF. The CDR3 DNA is TGTGCCATCCGAACCGGGATTAAGAATGAGCAGTTCTTC.

This clonotype was seen a few times. At one end the junction does not follow the germline gene, possibly because of a read error. The CDR3, as DNA: TGTGCCAGCAGTCTATCCCACAACCCAGATACGCAGTATTTT. It yields the protein CASSLSHNPDTQYF. The chain uses TRBV27 and TRBJ2-3; D remains ambiguous. The germline V gene encodes CDR1 MNHEY and CDR2 SMNVEV (reference sequence). The CDR3 runs to 14 residues.

This chain uses TRBV10-3 with TRBJ2-1; 10 bases agree with TRBD2. The CDR3 totals 21 residues. Germline V lookup: CDR1 ENHRY, CDR2 SYGVKD. Trimming at V came to 3 bases and at J to 0 bases, leaving 17 bases not matched to a gene. The CDR3 region has the DNA TGTGCCATCAGTGACCGCGCTACGGGGACTAGCGCTATGAGCTCCTACAATGAGCAGTTCTTC. Translating it yields CAISDRATGTSAMSSYNEQFF.

The chain combines TRBV7-9 with TRBJ2-1; TRBD2 aligns across 13 bases. This CDR3 spans 20 amino acids. Trimming at V came to 1 base and at J to 2 bases, leaving 11 bases not matched to a gene. The germline V gene encodes CDR1 SEHNR and CDR2 FQNEAQ (reference sequence). The chain's CDR3 is CASSLVYGTSGTGAYNEQFF. The CDR3 DNA sequence: TGTGCCAGCAGCTTAGTGTATGGGACTAGCGGGACTGGAGCCTACAATGAGCAGTTCTTC.

The gene calls are TRBV29-1 and TRBJ1-2, with D possibly being TRBD1 (6 bases). The germline CDR1 and CDR2 sequences are SQVTM and ANQGSEA. Trimming took off 7 bases at V and 0 bases at J, with 12 bases between the two ends. CDR3 length: 13 amino acids. The CDR3 spells CSASRGANYGYTF. The CDR3 region has the DNA TGCAGCGCCAGCAGGGGAGCTAACTATGGCTACACCTTC.

Many counts were recorded for this clonotype. The chain has TRBV20-1 and TRBJ2-7, with 11 nucleotides matching TRBD2. V was clipped by 6 bases and J by 0 bases; unmatched bases: 4. Germline V lookup: CDR1 DFQATT, CDR2 SNEGSKA (reference sequence). This CDR3 has 14 residues. The CDR3: CSATGLAGSYEQYF. In DNA form, the CDR3 reads TGCAGTGCCACCGGACTAGCGGGCTCCTACGAGCAGTACTTC.

The V and J genes are TRBV7-2 and TRBJ2-1; 10 bases map to TRBD2. Germline lookup yields CDR1 SGHTA and CDR2 FQGNSA. The CDR3 totals 14 residues. J lost 2 bases, V lost 10 bases, and 5 bases had no gene match. The CDR3 nucleotides read TGTGCCACCCAGCGGGAGGGTCCCTACAATGAGCAGTTCTTC. Protein: CATQREGPYNEQFF.

This clonotype was detected a few times. The V gene is TRBV28, the J gene TRBJ2-3; D is possibly TRBD2 (6 bases). The V end was cut by 2 bases, the J end by 6 bases, with 15 bases between. This CDR3 has 15 amino acids. Germline V gene lookup returns CDR1 MDHEN and CDR2 SYDVKM. DNA of the CDR3: TGTGCCAGCAGTTTACAGGGACTTCGACAGGATACGCAGTATTTT. This codes for CASSLQGLRQDTQYF.

The gene calls are TRBV6-1 and TRBJ2-4; 8 nucleotides line up with TRBD2. Germline CDR1 MNHNS, CDR2 SASEGT. CDR3 size: 17 residues. After removal of 4 bases from V and 9 bases from J, the junction contained 17 bases not matched to a gene. In nucleotides, the CDR3 is TGTGCCAGCAGTGGGTTAGGAGCGGGAGTTCGATTTGGCATTCAGTACTTC. Its protein product is CASSGLGAGVRFGIQYF.

CDR3 loop: CASRRQGQGGEQYF. The CDR3 DNA is TGTGCCAGCAGGCGCCAGGGACAGGGTGGCGAGCAGTACTTC. The chain combines TRBV12-3 or TRBV12-4 with TRBJ2-7, with 9 bases aligning to TRBD1. This CDR3 is built from 14 residues. V gave up 6 bases and J gave up 6 bases; unmatched junction bases: 9.

The rearrangement links TRBV19 to TRBJ2-1; D gene ambiguous. Germline CDR1 LNHDA, CDR2 SQIVND (reference sequence). The CDR3 runs 16 residues. V was pared by 4 bases and J by 4 bases, with 17 bases between. DNA for the CDR3: TGTGCCAGTAGTACCCCGACTGACACTTTTTACAATGAGCAGTTCTTC. Its translation: CASSTPTDTFYNEQFF.

CDR3 in amino acids: CASSWTSGTLYEQYF. The CDR3 coding sequence is TGTGCCAGCAGTTGGACTAGCGGGACCCTGTACGAGCAGTACTTC. This sequence joins TRBV7-2 and TRBJ2-7; 12 bases line up with TRBD2. Germline CDR1 SGHTA, CDR2 FQGNSA. V dropped 6 bases and J dropped 4; count of bases not matched to a gene: 7. This CDR3 has 15 amino acids.

V usage is TRBV12-3 or TRBV12-4 and J usage is TRBJ2-1, with TRBD2 as a possible D gene (5 bases). The length of the CDR3 is 12 residues. V lost 7 bases to trimming and J lost 5 bases, with 9 bases between them. Written as DNA, the CDR3 is TGTGCCAGCATTGGACTCAACAATGAGCAGTTCTTC. It translates to CASIGLNNEQFF.

The chain recombines TRBV5-1 with TRBJ1-1, with TRBD1 as a possible D gene (5 bases). Per germline, CDR1 SGHRS and CDR2 YFSETQ. The CDR3 spans 14 residues. Trimming left V 7 bases short and J 4 bases short, with 17 bases between. The CDR3 DNA sequence: TGCGCCAGCCAGCCCCCCGGGGCGGTCACTGAAGCTTTCTTT. This codes for CASQPPGAVTEAFF. Variable domain in full (rest from reference TRBV5-1 and TRBJ1-1): KAGVTQTPRYLIKTRGQQVTLSCSPISGHRSVSWYQQTPGQGLQFLFEYFSETQRNKGNFPGRFSGRQFSNSRSEMNVSTLELGDSALYLCASQPPGAVTEAFFGQGTRLTVV.

The gene calls are TRBV20-1 and TRBJ2-7, with 9 positions matching TRBD2. Germline CDR1 DFQATT, CDR2 SNEGSKA (reference sequence). CDR3 length: 14 residues. Trimming at V came to 3 bases and at J to 0 bases, leaving 3 bases not matched to a gene. In nucleotides, the CDR3 is TGCAGTGCTAGTGCGGGAGGGACCTCCTACGAGCAGTACTTC. This encodes CSASAGGTSYEQYF.

This chain links TRBV6-6 with TRBJ2-7; 7 bases line up with TRBD1. Trimming removed 7 bases from V and 8 bases from J; junction bases left unmatched: 8. The CDR3 is 12 residues long. Germline V gives CDR1 MNHNY, CDR2 SVGAGI (reference sequence). The CDR3 loop reads CASKGGEVKQYF. The CDR3 DNA reads as TGTGCCAGCAAAGGGGGCGAAGTGAAGCAGTACTTC.